This entry lists 6 T cell receptor beta chains sequenced from one sample in a study of T-cell reconstitution after alpha-beta-depleted transplantation in children. Preparation of the TCRbeta library involved a method that used unique molecular identifiers. One entry per CDR3 protein, called by TCRdb with MiXCR from the PCR reads. The sample has 250,000 to 300,000 distinct CDR3 sequences, over 9.5% seen once. The source material was PBMCs, sampled before TCRalphabeta/CD19-depleted stem cell transplant. These receptors were obtained from a boy younger than two with acute myeloid leukemia, due to receive a stem cell transplant.

In this sample, this clonotype turned up many times. The genes are TRBV4-3 and TRBJ2-5; 8 bases fit TRBD1. Germline trimming cut 1 base from V and 5 bases from J; bases unmatched to any gene: 0. Germline assignment: CDR1 LGHNA and CDR2 YSLEER. This CDR3 has 13 amino acids. This CDR3 reads CASSQGDRETQYF. DNA of the CDR3: TGCGCCAGCAGCCAAGGGGACAGGGAGACCCAGTACTTC.

Ten or more counts support this clonotype. V is TRBV12-5 and J is TRBJ2-2; D gene ambiguous. The V and J ends lost 6 bases and 5 bases respectively, with 7 bases between them. The germline gives CDR1 LGHNT, CDR2 FRNRAP. This CDR3 spans 12 amino acids. The CDR3 nucleotides are TGTGCTAGTGGGAAACGGACCGGGGAGCTGTTTTTT. It encodes CASGKRTGELFF.

This clonotype was found many times. The V call is TRBV7-2, the J call TRBJ2-2; D perhaps matches TRBD1 (5 bases). V lost 2 bases to trimming and J lost 0 bases, with 13 bases between them. Per germline, CDR1 SGHTA and CDR2 FQGNSA. The CDR3 has 17 amino acids. The CDR3 loop is CASSLRRVRANTGELFF. CDR3 bases: TGTGCCAGCAGCTTAAGACGAGTCAGGGCGAACACCGGGGAGCTGTTTTTT.

This clonotype was seen repeatedly, ten times or more. The chain combines TRBV20-1 with TRBJ1-6; 8 nucleotides line up with TRBD1. The germline V gene has CDR1 DFQATT and CDR2 SNEGSKA (reference sequence). The CDR3 extends over 15 amino acids. The V gene end was trimmed by 3 bases and the J gene end by 4 bases; junction bases not matched to a gene: 5. The CDR3 DNA sequence: TGCAGTGCTAGCAGACAGGGGAGGTATAATTCACCCCTCCACTTT. This codes for CSASRQGRYNSPLHF.

This clonotype was seen repeatedly, ten times or more. The gene calls are TRBV12-3 or TRBV12-4 and TRBJ2-5; the match to TRBD2 covers 7 bases. V shed 5 bases, J shed 1 base, and the junction held 22 bases outside the gene matches. This CDR3 has 20 amino acids. CDR3 residues: CASSPVLRLAALPFQETQYF. The CDR3 DNA reads as TGTGCCAGCAGTCCCGTCTTAAGGCTAGCGGCCTTGCCCTTCCAAGAGACCCAGTACTTC.

The J gene is TRBJ1-4, the V gene TRBV29-1; D not certain. V gave up 6 bases and J gave up 3 bases, with 11 bases separating them. This CDR3 is built from 13 residues. Germline V lookup: CDR1 SQVTM, CDR2 ANQGSEA. The DNA for the CDR3 is TGCAGCGTCCGAAGACGGGCTAATGAAAAACTGTTTTTT. Translated: CSVRRRANEKLFF.